In this sample, the clone carrying this T cell receptor (beta chain) turned up a few times. This specimen comes from a study of patients and donors after allogeneic stem cell transplantation. Germline V gene data show CDR1 as ENHRY and CDR2 as SYGVKD. The CDR3 has 14 residues. With 11 bases removed from V and 4 bases from J, the gap between germline ends came to 17 bases. In TCRdb, the RT-PCR reads were re-called with MiXCR into one record per CDR3 protein. This sample yields more than 850,000 distinct CDR3 sequences, of which 18% are seen a single time; approximately 5.9% belongs to the top ten. What was sequenced was blood, either unsorted or a sorted T cell fraction (not recorded which). V usage is TRBV10-3 and J usage is TRBJ2-2; the D gene is possibly TRBD1 (6 bases). The receptor comes from a human donor who was either an allogeneic HSCT recipient or a stem cell or donor lymphocyte infusion donor (not recorded which). It is not recorded whose cells these are; they may come from a transplant donor. CDR3 bases: TGTGCCCATGGGGGCCCGAGCGGCACCGGGGAGCTGTTTTTT. Translated, it gives CAHGGPSGTGELFF.